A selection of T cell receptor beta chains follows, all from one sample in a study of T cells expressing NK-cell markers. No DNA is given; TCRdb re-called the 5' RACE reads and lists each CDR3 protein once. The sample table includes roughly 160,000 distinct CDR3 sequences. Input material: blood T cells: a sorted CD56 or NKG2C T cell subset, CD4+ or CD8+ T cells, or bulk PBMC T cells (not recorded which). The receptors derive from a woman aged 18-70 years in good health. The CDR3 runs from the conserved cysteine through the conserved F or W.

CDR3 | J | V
CATQRGGSRQETQYF | TRBJ2-5 | TRBV10-3
CASSLRARSGGPSHEQFF | TRBJ2-1 | TRBV27
CASSPWGASAEAFF | TRBJ1-1 | TRBV2
CASSFTTGGTEQYF | TRBJ2-7 | TRBV5-6
CASSFLEGQGVYNEQFF | TRBJ2-1 | TRBV7-9
CAWSQTSGGAYEQYF | TRBJ2-7 | TRBV30
CASSLKGGRGLGPHNEQFF | TRBJ2-1 | TRBV7-3
CASSFGPGETQYF | TRBJ2-5 | TRBV7-3
CASTPGGTAEAFF | TRBJ1-1 | TRBV5-1
CASSQATGGDTGELFF | TRBJ2-2 | TRBV4-2
CASSLTSGYTDTQYF | TRBJ2-3 | TRBV5-1
CAISEGQGGTDTQYF | TRBJ2-3 | TRBV10-3
CASGLGQMNTEAFF | TRBJ1-1 | TRBV12-5
CASSWRATANSNQPQHF | TRBJ1-5 | TRBV5-6
CASGSLGPQPQHF | TRBJ1-5 | TRBV12-5
CASSGGNNNEQFF | TRBJ2-1 | TRBV5-1
CASSQGDAKNIQYF | TRBJ2-4 | TRBV3-1
CASSIARGRAYEQYF | TRBJ2-7 | TRBV19
CSATFTSGGYEQFF | TRBJ2-1 | TRBV20-1
CASSRLQGANQPQHF | TRBJ1-5 | TRBV4-1
CASSSPGLIDYEQYF | TRBJ2-7 | TRBV6-5
CASSQKGRDNQPQHF | TRBJ1-5 | TRBV4-1